The clone carrying this T cell receptor (beta chain) was counted only a few times. This record belongs to a study of glioma-infiltrating T cells after dendritic cell vaccination. V gave up 2 bases and J gave up 2 bases, with 7 bases separating them. The CDR3 extends over 14 amino acids. The V gene's germline CDR1 is MNHEY and CDR2 SVGAGI. The immunoSEQ assay amplified TCRB CDR3 from up to 2 ug DNA. Primers: 60 V beta forward and 13 J beta reverse. Assay used: immunoSEQ multiplex PCR; TCRdb lists only in-frame clones, some missing. This table has 45,000 to 60,000 clones, approximately 80% appearing once. The time point denotes: after dendritic cell vaccination, including at tumor progression/relapse.

The sequencing here drew on blood, taken after dendritic cell vaccination. This sequence was found in a human donor with glioblastoma. The chain joins TRBV6-5 to TRBJ1-3; D remains ambiguous. CDR3: CASSYEGAGNTIYF. The CDR3 DNA sequence: TGTGCCAGCAGTTACGAGGGCGCTGGAAACACCATATATTTT.